This T cell receptor (beta chain) was sequenced during a study of blood T cell repertoires in COVID-19. Whole-study context: COVID-19 samples collected from the United States, Italy and Spain covered acute and convalescent phases.

The protocol was immunoSEQ multiplex PCR, while the TCRdb copy is restricted to in-frame clones and leaves out a portion. The table includes some 490,000 clones, around 85% detected once. Participant ages covered about 18 to 100 years across around 22 US areas. Cohort 3 recovered donors had two negative PCRs, clearance, or symptom resolution. Germline CDR1 is SGDLS and CDR2 is YYNGEE. V was shortened by 3 bases and J by 5 bases, with 11 bases between the two germline ends. The CDR3 consists of 14 residues. The receptor was isolated from a woman aged 55-75 years who had recovered from COVID-19. Source material: PBMCs or T cells enriched from blood (not recorded which). The chain carries TRBV9 and TRBJ1-4; perhaps TRBD1 as D (6 bases). The CDR3 loop is CASSGTERNEKLFF. The DNA for the CDR3 is TGTGCCAGCAGCGGGACAGAAAGAAATGAAAAACTGTTTTTT.